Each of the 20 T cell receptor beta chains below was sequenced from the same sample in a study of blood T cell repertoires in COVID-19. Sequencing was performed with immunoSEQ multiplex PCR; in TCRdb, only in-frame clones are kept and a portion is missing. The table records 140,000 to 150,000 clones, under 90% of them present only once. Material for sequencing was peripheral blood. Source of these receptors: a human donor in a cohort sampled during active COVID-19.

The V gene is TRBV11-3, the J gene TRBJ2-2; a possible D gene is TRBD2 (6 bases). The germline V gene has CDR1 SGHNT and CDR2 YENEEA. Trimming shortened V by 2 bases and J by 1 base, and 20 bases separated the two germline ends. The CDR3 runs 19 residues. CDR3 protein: CASSLLPPGGALNTGELFF. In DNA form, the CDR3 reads TGTGCCAGCAGCTTACTTCCCCCAGGAGGGGCCTTGAACACCGGGGAGCTGTTTTTT.

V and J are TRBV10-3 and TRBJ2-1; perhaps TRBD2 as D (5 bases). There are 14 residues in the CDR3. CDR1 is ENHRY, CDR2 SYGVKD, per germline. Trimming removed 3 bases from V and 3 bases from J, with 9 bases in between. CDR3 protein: CAISDSEGYNEQFF. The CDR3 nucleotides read TGTGCCATCAGTGATTCTGAGGGCTACAATGAGCAGTTCTTC.

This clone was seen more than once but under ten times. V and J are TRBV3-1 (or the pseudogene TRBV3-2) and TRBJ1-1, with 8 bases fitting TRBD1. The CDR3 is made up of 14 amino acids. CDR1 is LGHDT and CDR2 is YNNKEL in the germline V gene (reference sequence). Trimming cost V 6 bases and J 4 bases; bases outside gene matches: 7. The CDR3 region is CASRRQGRATEAFF. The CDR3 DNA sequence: TGTGCCAGCAGGCGACAGGGGAGAGCCACTGAAGCTTTCTTT.

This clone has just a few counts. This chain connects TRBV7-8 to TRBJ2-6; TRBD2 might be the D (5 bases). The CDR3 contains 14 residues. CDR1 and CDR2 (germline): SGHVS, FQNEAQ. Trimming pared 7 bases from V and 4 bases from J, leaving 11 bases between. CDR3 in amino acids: CASTAVSGANVLTF. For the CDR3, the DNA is TGTGCCAGCACAGCGGTCTCCGGGGCCAACGTCCTGACTTTC. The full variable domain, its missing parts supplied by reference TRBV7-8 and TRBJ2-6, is GAGVSQSPRYKVAKRGQDVALRCDPISGHVSLFWYQQALGQGPEFLTYFQNEAQLDKSGLPSDRFFAERPEGSVSTLKIQRTQQEDSAVYLCASTAVSGANVLTFGAGSRLTVL.

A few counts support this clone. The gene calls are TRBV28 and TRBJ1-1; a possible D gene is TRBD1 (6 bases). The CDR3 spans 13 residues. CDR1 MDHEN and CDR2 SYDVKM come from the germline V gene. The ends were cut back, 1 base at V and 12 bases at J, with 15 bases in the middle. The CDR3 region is CASSLLEQGKTFF. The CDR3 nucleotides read TGTGCCAGCAGTTTATTGGAACAGGGAAAAACTTTCTTT.

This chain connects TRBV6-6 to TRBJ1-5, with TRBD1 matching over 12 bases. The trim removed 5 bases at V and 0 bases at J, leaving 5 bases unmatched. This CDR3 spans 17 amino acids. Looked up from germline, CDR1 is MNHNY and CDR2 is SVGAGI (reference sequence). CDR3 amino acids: CASSPGQGAGSNQPQHF. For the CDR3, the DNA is TGTGCCAGCAGTCCGGGACAGGGGGCAGGTAGCAATCAGCCCCAGCATTTT.

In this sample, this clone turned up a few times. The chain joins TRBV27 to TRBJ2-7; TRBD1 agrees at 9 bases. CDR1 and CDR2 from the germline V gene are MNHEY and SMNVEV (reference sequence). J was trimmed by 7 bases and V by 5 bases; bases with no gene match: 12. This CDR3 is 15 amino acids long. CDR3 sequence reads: CASSTYRGLIGEQYF. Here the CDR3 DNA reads TGTGCCAGCAGTACGTACAGGGGGCTAATAGGGGAGCAGTACTTC.

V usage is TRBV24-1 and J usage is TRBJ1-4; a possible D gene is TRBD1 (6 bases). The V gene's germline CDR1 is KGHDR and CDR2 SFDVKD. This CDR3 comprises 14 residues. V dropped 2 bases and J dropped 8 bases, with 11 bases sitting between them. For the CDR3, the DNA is TGTGCCACCAGTGATTCAGGGGTGGTGGAAAAACTGTTTTTT. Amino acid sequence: CATSDSGVVEKLFF.

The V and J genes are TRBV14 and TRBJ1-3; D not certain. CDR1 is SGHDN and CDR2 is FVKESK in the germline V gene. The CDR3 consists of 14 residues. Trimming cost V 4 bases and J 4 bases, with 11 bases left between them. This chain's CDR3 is CASSPDWFGNTIYF. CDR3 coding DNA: TGTGCCAGCAGCCCGGACTGGTTCGGAAACACCATATATTTT.

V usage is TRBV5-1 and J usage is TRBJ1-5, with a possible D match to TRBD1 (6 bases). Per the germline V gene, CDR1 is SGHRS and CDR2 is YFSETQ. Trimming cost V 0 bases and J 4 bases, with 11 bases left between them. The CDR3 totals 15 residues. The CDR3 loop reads CASSLGGQGNQPQHF. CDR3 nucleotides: TGCGCCAGCAGCTTGGGGGGGCAGGGTAATCAGCCCCAGCATTTT.

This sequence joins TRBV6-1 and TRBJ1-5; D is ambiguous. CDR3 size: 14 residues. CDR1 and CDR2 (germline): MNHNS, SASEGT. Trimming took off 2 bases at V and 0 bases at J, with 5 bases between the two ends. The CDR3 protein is CASSERDSNQPQHF. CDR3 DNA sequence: TGTGCCAGCAGTGAACGAGATAGCAATCAGCCCCAGCATTTT.

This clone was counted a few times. This CDR3 reads CSASSPSDSGELFF. The CDR3 DNA sequence: TGCAGTGCTAGTAGCCCTAGTGATTCCGGGGAGCTGTTTTTT. The rearrangement joins TRBV20-1 to TRBJ2-2; D call uncertain. Trimming took off 3 bases at V and 6 bases at J, with 14 bases between the two ends. This CDR3 is 14 amino acids long. The V gene's germline CDR1 is DFQATT and CDR2 SNEGSKA (reference sequence).

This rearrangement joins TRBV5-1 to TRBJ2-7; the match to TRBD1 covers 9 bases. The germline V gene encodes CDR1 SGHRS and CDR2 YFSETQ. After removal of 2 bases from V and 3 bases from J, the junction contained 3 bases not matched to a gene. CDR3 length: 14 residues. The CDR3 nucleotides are TGCGCCAGCAGCTTCGGACAGGGGTTCTACGAGCAGTACTTC. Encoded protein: CASSFGQGFYEQYF.

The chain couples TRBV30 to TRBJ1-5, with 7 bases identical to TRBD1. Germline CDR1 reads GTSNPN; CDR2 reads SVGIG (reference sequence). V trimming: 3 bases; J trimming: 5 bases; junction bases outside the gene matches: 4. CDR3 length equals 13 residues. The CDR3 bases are TGTGCCTGGAGCATAGACAGGGATCAGCCCCAGCATTTT. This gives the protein CAWSIDRDQPQHF.

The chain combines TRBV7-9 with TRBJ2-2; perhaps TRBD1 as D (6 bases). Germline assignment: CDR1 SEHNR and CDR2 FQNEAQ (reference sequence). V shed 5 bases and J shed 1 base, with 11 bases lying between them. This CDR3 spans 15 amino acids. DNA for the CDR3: TGTGCCAGCAGCATCAGGGGCCAGAACACCGGGGAGCTGTTTTTT. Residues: CASSIRGQNTGELFF.

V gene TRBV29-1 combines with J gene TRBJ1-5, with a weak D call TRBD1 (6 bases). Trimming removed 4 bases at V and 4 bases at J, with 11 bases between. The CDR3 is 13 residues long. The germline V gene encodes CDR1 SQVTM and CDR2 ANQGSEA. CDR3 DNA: TGCAGCGTTGGGCAGAGGGGGAATCAGCCCCAGCATTTT. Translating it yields CSVGQRGNQPQHF.

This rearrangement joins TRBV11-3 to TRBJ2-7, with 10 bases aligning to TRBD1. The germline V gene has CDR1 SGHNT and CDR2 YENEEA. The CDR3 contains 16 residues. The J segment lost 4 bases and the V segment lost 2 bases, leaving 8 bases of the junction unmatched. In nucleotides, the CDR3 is TGTGCCAGCAGCTTATTCTCCGGGACAGGGGATTACGAGCAGTACTTC. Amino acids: CASSLFSGTGDYEQYF.

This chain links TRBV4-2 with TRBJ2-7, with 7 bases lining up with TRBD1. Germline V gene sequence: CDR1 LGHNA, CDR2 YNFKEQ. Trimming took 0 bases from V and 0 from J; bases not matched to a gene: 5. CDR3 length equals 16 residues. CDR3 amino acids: CASSQDWGQSSYEQYF. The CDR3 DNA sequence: TGTGCCAGCAGCCAAGATTGGGGACAGAGCTCCTACGAGCAGTACTTC.

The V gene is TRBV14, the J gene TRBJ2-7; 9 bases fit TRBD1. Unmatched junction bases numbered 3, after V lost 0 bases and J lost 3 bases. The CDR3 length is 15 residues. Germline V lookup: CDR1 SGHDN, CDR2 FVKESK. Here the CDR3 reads CASSQDRDRVYEQYF. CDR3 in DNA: TGTGCCAGCAGCCAAGATAGGGACAGGGTCTACGAGCAGTACTTC.

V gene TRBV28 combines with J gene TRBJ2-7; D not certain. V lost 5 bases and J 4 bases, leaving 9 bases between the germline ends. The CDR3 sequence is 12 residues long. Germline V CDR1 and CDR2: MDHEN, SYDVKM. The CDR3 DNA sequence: TGTGCCAGCAGTCCGCGTTTTTACGAGCAGTACTTC. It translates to CASSPRFYEQYF.